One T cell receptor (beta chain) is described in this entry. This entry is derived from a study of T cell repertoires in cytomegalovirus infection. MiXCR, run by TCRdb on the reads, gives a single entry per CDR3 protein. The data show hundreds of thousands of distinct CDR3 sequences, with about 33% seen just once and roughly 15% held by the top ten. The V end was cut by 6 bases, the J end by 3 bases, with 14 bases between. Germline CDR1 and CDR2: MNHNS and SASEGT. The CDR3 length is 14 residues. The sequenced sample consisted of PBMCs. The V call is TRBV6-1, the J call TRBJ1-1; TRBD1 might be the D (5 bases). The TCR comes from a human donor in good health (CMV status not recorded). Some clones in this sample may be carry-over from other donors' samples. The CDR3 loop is CASSPVGLYTEAFF. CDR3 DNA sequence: TGTGCCAGCAGCCCCGTGGGACTATACACTGAAGCTTTCTTT.